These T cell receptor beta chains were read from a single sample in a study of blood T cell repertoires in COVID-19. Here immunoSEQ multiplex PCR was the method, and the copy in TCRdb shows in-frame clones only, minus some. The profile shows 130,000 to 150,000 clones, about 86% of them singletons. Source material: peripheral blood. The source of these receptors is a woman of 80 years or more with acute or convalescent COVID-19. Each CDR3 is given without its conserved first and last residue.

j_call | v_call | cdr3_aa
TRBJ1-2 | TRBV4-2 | ASSQAVGILRGGYT
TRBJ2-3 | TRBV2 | ASSEGAGGHTQY
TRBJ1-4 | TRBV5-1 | ASSLDSEKLF
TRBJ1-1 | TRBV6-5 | ASGPQGNTEAF
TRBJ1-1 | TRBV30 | AWSVWGQGKMNTEAF
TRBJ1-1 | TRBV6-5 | ASSYSTGVTEAF
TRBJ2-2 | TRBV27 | ASSLPGQGRTGELF
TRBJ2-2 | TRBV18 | ASSPPSQGNTGELF
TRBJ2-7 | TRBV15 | ATSRDQGTGKSYEQY
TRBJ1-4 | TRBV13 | ASSPGGTGGEKLF
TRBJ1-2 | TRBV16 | ASSHGQGYGYT
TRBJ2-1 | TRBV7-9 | ASSLGQGANNEQF
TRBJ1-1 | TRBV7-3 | ASSSQGGYEAF
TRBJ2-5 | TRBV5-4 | ASSLGTGGQETQY
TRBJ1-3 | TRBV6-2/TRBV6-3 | ASSYSGTDGNTIY
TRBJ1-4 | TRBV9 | ASSGLGGQGLF
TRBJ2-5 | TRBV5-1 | ASSSQGARETQY
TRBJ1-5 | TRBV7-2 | ASSQGGGLNLQPQH
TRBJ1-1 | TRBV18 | ASSPPSSFEAF
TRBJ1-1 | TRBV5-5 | ASSFDRGRDTEAF
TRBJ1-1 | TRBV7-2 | ASSSQGQNTEAF
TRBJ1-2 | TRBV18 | ASSLGPLYGYT
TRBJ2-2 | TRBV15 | ATSRKDRGAGELF
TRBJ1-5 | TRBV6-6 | ASRGPRGDQPQH
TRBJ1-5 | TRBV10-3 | AISDPSDRGEEPQH
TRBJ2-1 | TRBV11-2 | ASSFSGGLYNEQF
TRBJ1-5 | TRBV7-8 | ASSPRTGPQPQH
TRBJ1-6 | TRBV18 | ASSPDRSGEMNSPLH
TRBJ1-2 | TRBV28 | ASNYRSPADSGYT
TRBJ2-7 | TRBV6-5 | ASGGAGGVYEQY
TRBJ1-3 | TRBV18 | ASSPPGADSGNTIY
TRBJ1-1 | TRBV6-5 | ASTPTGQGAKAF
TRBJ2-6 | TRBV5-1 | ASSLGGMTGTGANVLT
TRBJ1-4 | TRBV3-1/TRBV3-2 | ASSFRGPTNEKLF
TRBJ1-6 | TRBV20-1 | SASGQINSPLH
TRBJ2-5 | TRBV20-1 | SASRLAGPQETQY
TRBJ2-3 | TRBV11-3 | ASSRGGISTDTQY
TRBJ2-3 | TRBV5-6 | ASSLPGQDGADTQY
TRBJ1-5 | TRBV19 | ASSTRRRGLDQPQH
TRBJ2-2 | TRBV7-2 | ASSLVGQGWGGELF
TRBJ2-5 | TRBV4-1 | ASSPQGGGTGRQETQY
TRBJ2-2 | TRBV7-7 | ASSPRLAGIPTGELF
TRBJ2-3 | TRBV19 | ASSIRPLAGSTDTQY
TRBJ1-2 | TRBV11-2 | ASSSAEGAGYGYT
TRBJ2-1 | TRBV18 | ASSPQTGGNEQF
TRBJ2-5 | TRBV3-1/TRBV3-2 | ASSQSLGGGTGTQY
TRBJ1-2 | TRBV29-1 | SVALDKSPYGYT
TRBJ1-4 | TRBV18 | ASSPDDRSTKLF
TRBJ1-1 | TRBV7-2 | ASKTGTGPTEAF
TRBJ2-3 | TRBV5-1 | ASSLWGLAVTDTQY
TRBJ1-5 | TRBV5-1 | ASSSREGQPQH
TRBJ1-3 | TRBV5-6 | ASRTVSGNTIY
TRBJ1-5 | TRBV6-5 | AITGQGGWQPQH
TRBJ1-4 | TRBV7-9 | ASSLPNTGTRNEKLF
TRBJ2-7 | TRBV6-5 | ATSSTGGSYEQY
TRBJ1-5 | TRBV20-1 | SASFRVDQPQH
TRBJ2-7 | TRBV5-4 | ASSLEAYQNEQY
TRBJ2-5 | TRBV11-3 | ASSQGGGLQETQY
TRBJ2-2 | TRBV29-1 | SVPSKKLAGGRNTGELF
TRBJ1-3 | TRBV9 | ASSVVDRGSGNTIY